These T cell receptor beta chains were read from a single sample in a study of shared clonotypes between healthy human individuals. Repertoires were generated with immunoSEQ multiplex PCR, while TCRdb's copy carries only in-frame clones and drops some. The sample lists under 700,000 clones; 85% to 95% were seen once. The sample taken for sequencing was naive CD8+ T cells sorted from blood. The receptor source for this set is a woman aged 25-40 years in good health. Each CDR3 is given with its conserved first and last residue. D genes are given only for firm matches. Size values are once, few and many counts, or a class for expanded clones, and some rows have none.

v_gene,j_gene,abundance,d_gene,CDR3nt,CDR3aa
TRBV5-6,TRBJ2-7,NA,TRBD2,TGTGCCAGCAGCCACGCCCCAGCGGGAGAGCAGTACTTC,CASSHAPAGEQYF
TRBV11-2,TRBJ2-7,once,TRBD1,TGTGCCAGCAGCTTAGCCCCCCGGACAGGGTACTACGGGCAGTACTTC,CASSLAPRTGYYGQYF
TRBV5-1,TRBJ2-7,NA,NA,TGCGCCAGCAGACAGGAGGCCCAGGGCTCCCACGAGCAGTACTTC,CASRQEAQGSHEQYF
TRBV7-9,TRBJ1-1,few,NA,TGTGCCAGCAGTCCCGGGTACACTGAAGCTTTCTTT,CASSPGYTEAFF
TRBV28,TRBJ2-3,NA,NA,TGTGCCAGCAGTTTGAACTCACTCACAGATACGCAGTATTTT,CASSLNSLTDTQYF
TRBV7-9,TRBJ2-7,NA,NA,TGTGCCAGCAGAAACGGTACAAGCTCCTACGAGCAGTACTTC,CASRNGTSSYEQYF
TRBV28,TRBJ2-7,NA,NA,TGTGCCAGCCATGGGGCTGGAGAGGACGAGCAGTACTTC,CASHGAGEDEQYF
TRBV5-1,TRBJ2-7,NA,NA,TGCGCCAGCACCAGAATACTAGGATTTGGATACGAGCAGTACTTC,CASTRILGFGYEQYF
TRBV4-1,TRBJ1-2,once,NA,TGCGCCAGCAGCCAAGTAGAGTACGGGATTAACTATGGCTACACCTTC,CASSQVEYGINYGYTF
TRBV6-4,TRBJ1-1,NA,TRBD1,TGTGCCAGCAGTCCGACAGGGGCGAGGACTGAAGCTTTCTTT,CASSPTGARTEAFF
TRBV21-1,TRBJ1-2,NA,NA,TGTGCCAGCAGCAGACACAGGGGAGCTGGCTACACCTTC,CASSRHRGAGYTF
TRBV29-1,TRBJ1-1,NA,TRBD1,TGCAGCGTTGATCGGACAGGGACGAACACTGAAGCTTTCTTT,CSVDRTGTNTEAFF
TRBV15,TRBJ1-2,once,NA,TGTGCCACAAGGGACTCCGGAGCCCCTAACTATGGCTACACCTTC,CATRDSGAPNYGYTF
TRBV19,TRBJ1-1,NA,NA,TGTGCCAGTAGTATAGCCTCAGGGAAAACTGAAGCTTTCTTT,CASSIASGKTEAFF
TRBV29-1,TRBJ2-2,NA,NA,TGCAGCGTTGAGGGGGGGCACACCGGGGAGCTGTTTTTT,CSVEGGHTGELFF
TRBV6-6,TRBJ2-1,NA,NA,TGTGCCAGCAGTTACTCGAGAACCGATGAGCAGTTCTTC,CASSYSRTDEQFF
TRBV7-2,TRBJ2-7,NA,TRBD2,TGTGCCAGCAGCTTAGCCGGGACTAACTACGAGCAGTACTTC,CASSLAGTNYEQYF
TRBV27,TRBJ2-7,NA,TRBD2,TGTGCCAGCTCACCCCGGAGCGGGGGGGAGCAGTACTTC,CASSPRSGGEQYF
TRBV27,TRBJ1-1,NA,NA,TGTGCCAGCAGACCACGAAACACTGAAGCTTTCTTT,CASRPRNTEAFF
TRBV4-1,TRBJ2-7,NA,NA,TGCGCCAGCAGCCTCGGTCCTAACAGGGTGGACGAGCAGTACTTC,CASSLGPNRVDEQYF
TRBV4-1,TRBJ2-3,once,NA,TGCGCCAGCAGCCAAGTTGTTCAGGGCACAGATACGCAGTATTTT,CASSQVVQGTDTQYF
TRBV28,TRBJ2-7,NA,TRBD1,TGTGCCAGCAGGGGGGGACAGGGCTCTCCCTACGAGCAGTACTTC,CASRGGQGSPYEQYF
TRBV7-9,TRBJ2-2,NA,NA,TGTGCCAGCAGCCCCCCCGACAGGACCGGGGAGCTGTTTTTT,CASSPPDRTGELFF
TRBV28,TRBJ2-7,NA,NA,TGTGCCAGCAGTTCTTGGCCCGAAACCTACGAGCAGTACTTC,CASSSWPETYEQYF
TRBV7-9,TRBJ1-2,NA,NA,TGTGCCACACGAGTAAGGGAGGATGGCTACACCTTC,CATRVREDGYTF
TRBV9,TRBJ1-2,NA,TRBD1,TGTGCCAGCAGCCCCCCAGGGGGCCTCGAAATCCCCTATGGCTACACCTTC,CASSPPGGLEIPYGYTF
TRBV7-6,TRBJ2-2,NA,NA,TGTGCCAGCAGCTTACAGGGGGGGGCCGGGGAGCTGTTTTTT,CASSLQGGAGELFF
TRBV5-1,TRBJ2-5,NA,NA,TGCGCCAGCAGCTTCTACAGCAGAGGGGAGACCCAGTACTTC,CASSFYSRGETQYF
TRBV13,TRBJ2-1,once,TRBD1,TGTGCCAGCAGCTCCCGGGACAAAGGGGGCCCCTACAATGAGCAGTTCTTC,CASSSRDKGGPYNEQFF
TRBV5-8,TRBJ2-7,NA,TRBD1,TGTGCCAGCAGCTCTTACAGGGGGCACGAGCAGTACTTC,CASSSYRGHEQYF
TRBV5-6,TRBJ2-3,NA,NA,TGTGCCAGCAGCGAGGACTGGAGCACAGATACGCAGTATTTT,CASSEDWSTDTQYF
TRBV4-1,TRBJ1-1,NA,TRBD1,TGCGCCAGCAGCCAACCATTTCCCGGGACAGGTAGTCAAACTGAAGCTTTCTTT,CASSQPFPGTGSQTEAFF
TRBV13,TRBJ2-1,NA,NA,TGTGCCAGCAGCTATCTAGTAAATGAGCAGTTCTTC,CASSYLVNEQFF
TRBV5-1,TRBJ1-1,NA,NA,TGCGCCAGCAGCTTTTCAGGGGACACTGAAGCTTTCTTT,CASSFSGDTEAFF
TRBV5-1,TRBJ2-1,once,TRBD2,TGCGCCAGCAGCTTGGCCGGGGGGAGGGCCGTTGAGCAGTTCTTC,CASSLAGGRAVEQFF
TRBV6-1,TRBJ2-7,NA,TRBD1,TGTGCCAGCAGTCCCCTTAGAGGGACAGGCTACGAGCAGTACTTC,CASSPLRGTGYEQYF
TRBV7-9,TRBJ2-7,few,NA,TGTGCCAGCAGCTTAGGAGGAGGCGAGCAGTACTTC,CASSLGGGEQYF
TRBV19,TRBJ1-5,NA,TRBD1,TGTGCCAGTAGTAGGGACAGGGAAGGTAGCAATCAGCCCCAGCATTTT,CASSRDREGSNQPQHF
TRBV7-9,TRBJ2-3,NA,NA,TGTGCCAGCAGTAACACAGATACGCAGTATTTT,CASSNTDTQYF
TRBV2,TRBJ2-1,NA,TRBD1,TGTGCCAGCAGTGATATACCGGACAGGGAGAACCTCAATGAGCAGTTCTTC,CASSDIPDRENLNEQFF
TRBV10-3,TRBJ2-7,NA,NA,TGTGCCATTCTGGGGGAGGTCAGCTCCTACGAGCAGTACTTC,CAILGEVSSYEQYF
TRBV27,TRBJ2-1,NA,TRBD2,TGTGCCAGCAGATTTAGCGGGAATCCCTACAATGAGCAGTTCTTC,CASRFSGNPYNEQFF
TRBV29-1,TRBJ2-3,NA,NA,TGCAGCGTGGAGCCAGGGGGCACAGATACGCAGTATTTT,CSVEPGGTDTQYF
TRBV6-5,TRBJ2-7,NA,NA,TGTGCCAGCAGTTACCGTGAGGGAGCCTACGAGCAGTACTTC,CASSYREGAYEQYF
TRBV6-5,TRBJ2-1,NA,NA,TGTGCCAGCAGTTACACGGTGGGTAGTGAGCAGTTCTTC,CASSYTVGSEQFF